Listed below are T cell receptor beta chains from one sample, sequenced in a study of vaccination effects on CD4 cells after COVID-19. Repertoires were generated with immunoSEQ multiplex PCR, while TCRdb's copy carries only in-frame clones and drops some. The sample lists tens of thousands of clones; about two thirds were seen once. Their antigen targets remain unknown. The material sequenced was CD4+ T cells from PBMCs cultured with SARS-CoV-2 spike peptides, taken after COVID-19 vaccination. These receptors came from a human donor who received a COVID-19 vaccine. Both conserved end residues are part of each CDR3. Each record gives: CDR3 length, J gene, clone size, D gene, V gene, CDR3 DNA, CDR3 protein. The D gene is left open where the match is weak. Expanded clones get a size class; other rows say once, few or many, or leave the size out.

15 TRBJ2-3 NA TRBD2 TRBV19 TGTGCCAGTAGTATATCACTAGCGGGGGGGGATACGCAGTATTTT CASSISLAGGDTQYF
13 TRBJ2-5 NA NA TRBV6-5 TGTGCCAGCAGCCGGGACTTACAAGAGACCCAGTACTTC CASSRDLQETQYF
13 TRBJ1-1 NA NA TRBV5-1 TGCGCCAGCAGCTTGGGTTTCTCTACTGAAGCTTTCTTT CASSLGFSTEAFF
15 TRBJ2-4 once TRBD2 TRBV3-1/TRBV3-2 TGTGCCAGCAGCCAAGATAATCGCCTAGCGGGAGGATTGTACTTC CASSQDNRLAGGLYF
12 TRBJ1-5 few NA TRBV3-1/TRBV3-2 TGTGCCAGCAGTTTTAACGATCAGCCCCAGCATTTT CASSFNDQPQHF
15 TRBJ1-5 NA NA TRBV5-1 TGCGCCAGCAGCTTGGATGGAGGGATGAGTCAGCCCCAGCATTTT CASSLDGGMSQPQHF
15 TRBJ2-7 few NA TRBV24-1 TGTGCCACCAGTGATTCTAGGGACATATTCTACGAGCAGTACTTC CATSDSRDIFYEQYF
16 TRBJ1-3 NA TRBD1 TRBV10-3 TGTGCCATCAGTGGAGTAGGACAGGGGAGAAGAAACACCATATATTTT CAISGVGQGRRNTIYF
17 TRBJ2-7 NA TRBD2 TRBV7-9 TGTGCCAGCAGCTTATATTCGAGCGGGAGAAGGCATGGCGAGCAGTACTTC CASSLYSSGRRHGEQYF
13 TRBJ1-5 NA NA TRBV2 TGTGCCAGCAGTGATATTGGCAATCAGCCCCAGCATTTT CASSDIGNQPQHF
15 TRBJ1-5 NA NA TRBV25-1 TGTGCCAGCAGTGAAGGGAACTCATACCATCAGCCCCAGCATTTT CASSEGNSYHQPQHF
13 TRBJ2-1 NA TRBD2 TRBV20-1 TGCAGTGCTAGTGGAGCGGGAGGCAATGAGCAGTTCTTC CSASGAGGNEQFF
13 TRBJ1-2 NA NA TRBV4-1 TGCGCCAGCAGATCCTCCGGGACATACGGCTACACCTTC CASRSSGTYGYTF
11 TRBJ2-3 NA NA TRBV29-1 TGCAGCCCCTCTAGGGCGGATACGCAGTATTTT CSPSRADTQYF
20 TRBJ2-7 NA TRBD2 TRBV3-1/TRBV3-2 TGTGCCAGCAGCCAGACCGATTGGCTAGCGGGGGGCCAAATCTCCTACGAGCAGTACTTC CASSQTDWLAGGQISYEQYF
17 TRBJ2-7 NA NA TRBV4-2 TGTGCCAGCAGCCAAGATCATAGGGCGGACTTCTCCTACGAGCAGTACTTC CASSQDHRADFSYEQYF
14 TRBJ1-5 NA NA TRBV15 TGTGCCACCAGCAGGGATTTCGGCAATCAGCCCCAGCATTTT CATSRDFGNQPQHF
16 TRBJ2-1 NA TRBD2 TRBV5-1 TGCGCCAGCAGCATGCCGGGACTAGACTCCTACAATGAGCAGTTCTTC CASSMPGLDSYNEQFF
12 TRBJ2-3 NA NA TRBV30 TGTGCCCAGACAGAAAGCACAGATACGCAGTATTTT CAQTESTDTQYF
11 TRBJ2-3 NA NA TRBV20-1 TGCAGTGCTGTAGCGGCAGATACGCAGTATTTT CSAVAADTQYF
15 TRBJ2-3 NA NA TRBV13 TGTGCCAGCAGCTTTCAACTAGCTGCAGTAGATACGCAGTATTTT CASSFQLAAVDTQYF
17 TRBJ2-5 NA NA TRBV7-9 TGTGCCAGCAGCCGGGGGGGGAGACAGGGCGTAAGAGAGACCCAGTACTTC CASSRGGRQGVRETQYF
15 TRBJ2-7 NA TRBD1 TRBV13 TGTGCCAGCACCTCGCCGGGACAGGGGAACTACGAGCAGTACTTC CASTSPGQGNYEQYF
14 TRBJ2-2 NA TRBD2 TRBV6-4 TGTGCCAGTCGCGGGACTAGCGAGTCCGGGGAGCTGTTTTTT CASRGTSESGELFF
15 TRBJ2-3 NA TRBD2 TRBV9 TGTGCCAGCAGCGTTTCCGGGGGGTACACAGATACGCAGTATTTT CASSVSGGYTDTQYF
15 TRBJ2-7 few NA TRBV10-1 TGCGCCAGCAGCCAAGGACTTGGGAGCTCCTACGAGCAGTACTTC CASSQGLGSSYEQYF